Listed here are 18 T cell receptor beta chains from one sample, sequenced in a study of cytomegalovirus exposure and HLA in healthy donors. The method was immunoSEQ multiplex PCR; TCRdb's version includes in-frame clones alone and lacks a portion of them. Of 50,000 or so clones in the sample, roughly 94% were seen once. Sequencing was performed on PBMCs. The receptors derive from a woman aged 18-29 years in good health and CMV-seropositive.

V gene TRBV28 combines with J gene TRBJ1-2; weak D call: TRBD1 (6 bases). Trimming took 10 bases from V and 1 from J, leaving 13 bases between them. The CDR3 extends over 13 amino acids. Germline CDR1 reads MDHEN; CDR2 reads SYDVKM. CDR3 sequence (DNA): TGTGCCACTATCAGGGGCCGTAACTATGGCTACACCTTC. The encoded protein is CATIRGRNYGYTF.

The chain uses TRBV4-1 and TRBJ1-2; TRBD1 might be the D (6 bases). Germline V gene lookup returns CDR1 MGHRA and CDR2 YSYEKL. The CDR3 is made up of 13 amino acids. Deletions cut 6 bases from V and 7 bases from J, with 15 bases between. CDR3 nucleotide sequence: TGCGCCAGCAGGCTTCGGACAGCAACTGGCTACACCTTC. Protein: CASRLRTATGYTF.

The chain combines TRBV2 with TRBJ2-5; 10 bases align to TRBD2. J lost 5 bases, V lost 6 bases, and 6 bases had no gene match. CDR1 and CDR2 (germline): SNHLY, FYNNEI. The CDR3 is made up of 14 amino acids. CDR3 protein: CASSLAGAWETQYF. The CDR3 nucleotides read TGTGCCAGCAGCCTAGCGGGAGCTTGGGAGACCCAGTACTTC. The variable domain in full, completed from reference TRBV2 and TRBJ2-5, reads EPEVTQTPSHQVTQMGQEVILRCVPISNHLYFYWYRQILGQKVEFLVSFYNNEISEKSEIFDDQFSVERPDGSNFTLKIRSTKLEDSAMYFCASSLAGAWETQYFGPGTRLLVL.

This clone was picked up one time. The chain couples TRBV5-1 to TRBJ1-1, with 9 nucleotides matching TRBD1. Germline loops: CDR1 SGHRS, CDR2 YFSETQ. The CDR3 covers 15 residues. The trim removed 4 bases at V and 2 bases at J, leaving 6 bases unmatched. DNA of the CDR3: TGCGCCAGCAGCGGTCCGGGACAGGGTAACACTGAAGCTTTCTTT. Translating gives CASSGPGQGNTEAFF.

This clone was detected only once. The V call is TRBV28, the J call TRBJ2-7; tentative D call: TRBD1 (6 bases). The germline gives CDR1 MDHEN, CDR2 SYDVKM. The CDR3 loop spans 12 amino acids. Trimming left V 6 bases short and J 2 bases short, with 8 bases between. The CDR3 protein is CASRDRAYEQYF. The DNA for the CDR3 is TGTGCCAGCAGGGACAGAGCCTACGAGCAGTACTTC. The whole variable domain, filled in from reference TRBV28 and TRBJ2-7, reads DVKVTQSSRYLVKRTGEKVFLECVQDMDHENMFWYRQDPGLGLRLIYFSYDVKMKEKGDIPEGYSVSREKKERFSLILESASTNQTSMYLCASRDRAYEQYFGPGTRLTVT.

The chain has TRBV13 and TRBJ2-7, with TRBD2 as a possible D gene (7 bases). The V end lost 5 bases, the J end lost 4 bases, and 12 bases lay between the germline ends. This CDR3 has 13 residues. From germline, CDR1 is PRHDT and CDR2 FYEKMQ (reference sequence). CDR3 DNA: TGTGCCAGCAGCAGGGGGGGTTGGTACGAGCAGTACTTC. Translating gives CASSRGGWYEQYF.

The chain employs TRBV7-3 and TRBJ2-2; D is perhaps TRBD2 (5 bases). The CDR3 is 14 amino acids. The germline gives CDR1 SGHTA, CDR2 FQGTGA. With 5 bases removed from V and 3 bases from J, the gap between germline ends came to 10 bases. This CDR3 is CASSVTRDTGELFF. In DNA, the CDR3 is TGTGCCAGCAGCGTTACTAGGGACACCGGGGAGCTGTTTTTT.

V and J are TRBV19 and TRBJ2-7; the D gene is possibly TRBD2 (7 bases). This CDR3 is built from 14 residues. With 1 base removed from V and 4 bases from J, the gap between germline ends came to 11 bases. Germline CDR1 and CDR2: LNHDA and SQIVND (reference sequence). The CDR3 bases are TGTGCCAGTAGTATAGGAGGGGGGGCTTACGAGCAGTACTTC. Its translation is CASSIGGGAYEQYF.

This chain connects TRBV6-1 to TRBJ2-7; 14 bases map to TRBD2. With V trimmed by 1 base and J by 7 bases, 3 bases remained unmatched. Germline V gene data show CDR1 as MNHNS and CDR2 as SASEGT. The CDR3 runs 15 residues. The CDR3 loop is CASSEEGLAGEEQYF. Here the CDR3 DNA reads TGTGCCAGCAGTGAAGAGGGACTAGCGGGAGAGGAGCAGTACTTC.

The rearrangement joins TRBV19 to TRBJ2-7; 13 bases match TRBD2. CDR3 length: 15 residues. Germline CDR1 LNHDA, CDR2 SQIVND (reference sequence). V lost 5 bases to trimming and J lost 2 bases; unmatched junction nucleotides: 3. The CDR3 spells CASSHGLAGAYEQYF. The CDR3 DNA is TGTGCCAGTAGTCATGGACTAGCGGGAGCCTACGAGCAGTACTTC.

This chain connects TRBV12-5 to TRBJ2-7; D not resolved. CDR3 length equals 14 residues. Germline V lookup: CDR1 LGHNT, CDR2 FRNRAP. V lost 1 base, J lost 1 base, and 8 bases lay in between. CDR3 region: CASGLAPISYEQYF. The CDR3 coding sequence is TGTGCTAGTGGTTTGGCCCCCATTTCCTACGAGCAGTACTTC.

The CDR3, as DNA: TGTGCCAGCAGCTTAACAGGGGGGGCCCCCCCAGATACGCAGTATTTT. This translates into CASSLTGGAPPDTQYF. The J gene is TRBJ2-3, the V gene TRBV7-3; maybe TRBD2 (7 bases). Germline V gene sequence: CDR1 SGHTA, CDR2 FQGTGA. The CDR3 is 16 residues long. The V and J ends lost 0 bases and 4 bases respectively, with 14 bases between them.

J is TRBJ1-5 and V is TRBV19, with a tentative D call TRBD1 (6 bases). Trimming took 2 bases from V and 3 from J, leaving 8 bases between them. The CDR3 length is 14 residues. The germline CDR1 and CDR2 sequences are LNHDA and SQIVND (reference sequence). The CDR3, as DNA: TGTGCCAGTAGTATACAGGGGAACAATCAGCCCCAGCATTTT. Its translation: CASSIQGNNQPQHF.

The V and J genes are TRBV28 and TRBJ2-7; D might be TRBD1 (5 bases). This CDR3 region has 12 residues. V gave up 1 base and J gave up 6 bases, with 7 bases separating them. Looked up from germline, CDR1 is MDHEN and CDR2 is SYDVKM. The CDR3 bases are TGTGCCAGCAGTTTATTAAGGGGCGAGCAGTACTTC. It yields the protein CASSLLRGEQYF.

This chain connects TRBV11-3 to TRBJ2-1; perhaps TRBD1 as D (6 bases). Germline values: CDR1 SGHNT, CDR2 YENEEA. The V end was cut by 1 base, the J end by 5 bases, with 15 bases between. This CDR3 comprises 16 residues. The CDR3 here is CASSLVQWGPNNEQFF. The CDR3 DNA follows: TGTGCCAGCAGCTTAGTTCAGTGGGGGCCGAACAATGAGCAGTTCTTC. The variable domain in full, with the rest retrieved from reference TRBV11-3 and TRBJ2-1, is EAGVVQSPRYKIIEKKQPVAFWCNPISGHNTLYWYLQNLGQGPELLIRYENEEAVDDSQLPKDRFSAERLKGVDSTLKIQPAELGDSAVYLCASSLVQWGPNNEQFFGPGTRLTVL.

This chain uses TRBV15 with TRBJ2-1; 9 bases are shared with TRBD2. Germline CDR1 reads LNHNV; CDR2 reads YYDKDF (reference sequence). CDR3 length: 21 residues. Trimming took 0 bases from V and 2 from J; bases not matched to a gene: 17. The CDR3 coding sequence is TGTGCCACCAGCAGAGATCGGGGCGTGGCTAGCGGGATAGGCCCCTACAATGAGCAGTTCTTC. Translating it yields CATSRDRGVASGIGPYNEQFF. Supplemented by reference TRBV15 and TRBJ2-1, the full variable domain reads DAMVIQNPRYQVTQFGKPVTLSCSQTLNHNVMYWYQQKSSQAPKLLFHYYDKDFNNEADTPDNFQSRRPNTSFCFLDIRSPGLGDTAMYLCATSRDRGVASGIGPYNEQFFGPGTRLTVL.

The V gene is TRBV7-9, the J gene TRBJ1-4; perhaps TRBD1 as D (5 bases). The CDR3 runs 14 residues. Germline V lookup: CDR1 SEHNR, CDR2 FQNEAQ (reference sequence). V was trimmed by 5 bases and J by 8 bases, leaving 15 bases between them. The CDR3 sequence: CASSTDSRREKLFF. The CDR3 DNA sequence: TGTGCCAGCAGCACTGACAGCCGAAGAGAAAAACTGTTTTTT.

The CDR3 nucleotides are TGCAGTGCTAGTGACTGGAGGGAGCAGTTCTTC. Translating gives CSASDWREQFF. The J gene is TRBJ2-1, the V gene TRBV20-1, with D possibly being TRBD2 (5 bases). The germline V gene encodes CDR1 DFQATT and CDR2 SNEGSKA (reference sequence). The CDR3 spans 11 residues. V was pared by 3 bases and J by 10 bases, with 10 bases between.